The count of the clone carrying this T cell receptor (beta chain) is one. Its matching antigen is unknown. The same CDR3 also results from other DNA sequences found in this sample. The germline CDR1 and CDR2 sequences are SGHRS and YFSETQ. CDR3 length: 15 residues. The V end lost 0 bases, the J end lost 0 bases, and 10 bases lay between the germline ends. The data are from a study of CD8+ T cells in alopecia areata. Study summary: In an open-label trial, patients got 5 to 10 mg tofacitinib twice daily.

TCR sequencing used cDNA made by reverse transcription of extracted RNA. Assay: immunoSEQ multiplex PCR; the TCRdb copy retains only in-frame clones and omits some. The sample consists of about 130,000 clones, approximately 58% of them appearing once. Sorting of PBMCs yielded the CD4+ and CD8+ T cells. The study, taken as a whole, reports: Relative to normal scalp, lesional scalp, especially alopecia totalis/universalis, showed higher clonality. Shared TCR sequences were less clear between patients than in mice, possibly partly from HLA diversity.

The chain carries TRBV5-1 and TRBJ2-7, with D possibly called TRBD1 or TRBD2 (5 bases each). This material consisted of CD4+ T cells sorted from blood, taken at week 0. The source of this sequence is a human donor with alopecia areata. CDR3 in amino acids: CASSLAGTSSYEQYF. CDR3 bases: TGCGCCAGCAGCTTGGCCGGGACCAGCTCCTACGAGCAGTACTTC.